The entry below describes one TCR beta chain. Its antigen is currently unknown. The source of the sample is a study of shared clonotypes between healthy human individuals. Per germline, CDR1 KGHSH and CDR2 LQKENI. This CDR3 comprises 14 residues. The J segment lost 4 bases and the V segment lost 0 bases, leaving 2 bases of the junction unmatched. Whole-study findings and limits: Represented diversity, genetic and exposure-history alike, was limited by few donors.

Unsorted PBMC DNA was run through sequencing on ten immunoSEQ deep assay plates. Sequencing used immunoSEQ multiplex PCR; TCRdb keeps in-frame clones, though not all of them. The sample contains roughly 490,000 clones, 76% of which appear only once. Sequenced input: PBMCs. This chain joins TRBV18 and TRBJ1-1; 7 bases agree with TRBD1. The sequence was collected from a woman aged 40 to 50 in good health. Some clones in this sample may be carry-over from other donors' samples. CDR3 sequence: CASSPPRQGTEAFF. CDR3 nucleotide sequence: TGTGCCAGCTCACCACCCAGACAGGGCACTGAAGCTTTCTTT.